Each of the 21 T cell receptor beta chains below was sequenced from the same sample in a study of T cell responses to AZD1222 COVID-19 vaccine. Assay: immunoSEQ multiplex PCR; the TCRdb copy retains only in-frame clones and omits some. This sample has fewer than 200,000 clones, with around 90% found just once. The input for sequencing was peripheral blood, taken 28 days after the second AZD1222 dose. These receptors were taken from an adult who received the AZD1222 COVID-19 vaccine.

The rearrangement links TRBV29-1 to TRBJ2-3; 9 bases line up with TRBD1. The J segment lost 3 bases and the V segment lost 3 bases, leaving 7 bases of the junction unmatched. This CDR3 is built from 15 residues. Germline loops: CDR1 SQVTM, CDR2 ANQGSEA. The CDR3 region is CSVEKWDRATDTQYF. The CDR3 DNA reads TGCAGCGTTGAGAAGTGGGACAGGGCAACAGATACGCAGTATTTT.

The chain recombines TRBV21-1 with TRBJ2-7; TRBD1, as called in the table, went unchecked against the DNA. TRBV21-1 is classified as a pseudogene. This CDR3 has 14 amino acids. CDR3 region: CASSKATGDYEQYF. CDR3 DNA: TGTGCCAGCAGCAAAGCTACAGGGGACTACGAGCAGTACTTC.

As for this clone: The sample contains more than one DNA sequence encoding this CDR3. The chain recombines TRBV3-1 (or the pseudogene TRBV3-2) with TRBJ2-5; tentative D call: TRBD2 (6 bases). V was cut by 3 bases and J by 5 bases, with 13 bases left in between. This CDR3 contains 14 residues. CDR1 and CDR2 from the germline V gene are LGHDT and YNNKEL (reference sequence). CDR3 region: CASSQVGRLETQYF. CDR3 sequence (DNA): TGTGCCAGCAGCCAGGTCGGGAGACTCGAGACCCAGTACTTC.

J is TRBJ2-7 and V is TRBV7-3; D unresolved. Germline loops: CDR1 SGHTA, CDR2 FQGTGA. V was pared by 4 bases and J by 2 bases, with 12 bases between. This CDR3 is built from 14 residues. The CDR3 nucleotides read TGTGCCAGCAGCTCTGACGGTGGGACCTACGAGCAGTACTTC. It is translated as CASSSDGGTYEQYF.

V is TRBV6-6 and J is TRBJ2-2; D gene uncertain. V dropped 7 bases and J dropped 10 bases, with 16 bases sitting between them. Germline V gene data show CDR1 as MNHNY and CDR2 as SVGAGI (reference sequence). The CDR3 is made up of 13 amino acids. The CDR3 loop is CASTLSGGEELFF. For the CDR3, the DNA is TGTGCCAGCACCCTAAGTGGTGGTGAGGAGCTGTTTTTT.

This clone came up once. The chain has TRBV28 and TRBJ2-2; D is unresolved. V gave up 6 bases and J gave up 1 base, with 12 bases separating them. Germline V gives CDR1 MDHEN, CDR2 SYDVKM. The CDR3 runs 15 residues. Written as DNA, the CDR3 is TGTGCCAGCAGGCCGTCCGGGCGGAACACCGGGGAGCTGTTTTTT. Protein sequence: CASRPSGRNTGELFF.

V and J are TRBV19 and TRBJ1-5; 7 positions match TRBD1. The ends lost 5 bases at V and 3 bases at J; junction bases unmatched: 4. CDR1 and CDR2 from the germline V gene are LNHDA and SQIVND (reference sequence). The CDR3 loop spans 14 amino acids. The CDR3 DNA reads as TGTGCCAGTAGTCTGGACAGGTCCAATCAGCCCCAGCATTTT. Translation: CASSLDRSNQPQHF.

This chain links TRBV6-2 or TRBV6-3 with TRBJ2-1, with 8 positions matching TRBD2. The CDR3 is 13 residues long. Germline V gene lookup returns CDR1 MNHEY and CDR2 SVGEGT. V lost 4 bases, J lost 9 bases, and 5 bases stayed unmatched. The CDR3 here is CASSSRAGGEQFF. The CDR3 bases are TGTGCCAGCAGTTCCAGGGCGGGAGGTGAGCAGTTCTTC.

V is TRBV14 and J is TRBJ2-7, with D tentatively TRBD1 or TRBD2 (8 bases each). The CDR3 loop spans 17 amino acids. V lost 1 base and J lost 5, with 21 bases in between. Germline CDR1 and CDR2: SGHDN and FVKESK. The CDR3 spells CASSQGQGAGLAHEQYF. In DNA, the CDR3 is TGTGCCAGCAGCCAAGGCCAGGGGGCTGGACTAGCCCACGAGCAGTACTTC.

This CDR3 is CASSLDLGRATGEQYF. For the CDR3, the DNA is TGTGCCAGCAGTTTAGATCTCGGGAGGGCCACTGGAGAGCAGTACTTC. The genes are TRBV28 and TRBJ2-7, with 8 bases lining up with TRBD2. The length of the CDR3 is 16 residues. In germline, CDR1 is MDHEN, CDR2 SYDVKM. V shed 2 bases and J 7 bases; nucleotides not matched to a gene: 13.

The count of this clone is one. The chain recombines TRBV9 with TRBJ2-1; 7 nucleotides line up with TRBD1. CDR3 size: 14 residues. With 3 bases clipped from V and 6 bases from J, the junction kept 6 bases outside the gene matches. Germline-derived CDR1 and CDR2 are SGDLS and YYNGEE. The DNA for the CDR3 is TGTGCCAGCAGCGCCGGGACAGCCACCAATGAGCAGTTCTTC. Encoded protein: CASSAGTATNEQFF. Drawing the rest from reference TRBV9 and TRBJ2-1, the complete variable domain is DSGVTQTPKHLITATGQRVTLRCSPRSGDLSVYWYQQSLDQGLQFLIQYYNGEERAKGNILERFSAQQFPDLHSELNLSSLELGDSALYFCASSAGTATNEQFFGPGTRLTVL.

The genes are TRBV18 and TRBJ2-6; D is possibly TRBD1 or TRBD2 (5 bases each). The CDR3 length is 19 residues. The V gene's germline CDR1 is KGHSH and CDR2 LQKENI. Trimming took off 1 base at V and 0 bases at J, with 16 bases between the two ends. In DNA form, the CDR3 reads TGTGCCAGCTCACCACGGGACGTTCCAACCCTCTCTGGGGCCAACGTCCTGACTTTC. Its translation: CASSPRDVPTLSGANVLTF.

The V call is TRBV24-1, the J call TRBJ1-6, with 9 positions matching TRBD1. The germline V gene encodes CDR1 KGHDR and CDR2 SFDVKD. The J segment lost 7 bases and the V segment lost 4 bases, leaving 4 bases of the junction unmatched. The CDR3 is 15 residues long. Here the CDR3 reads CATSDPDRGNSPLHF. CDR3 nucleotide sequence: TGTGCCACCAGTGACCCGGACAGGGGAAATTCACCCCTCCACTTT.

The chain employs TRBV9 and TRBJ2-3, with unresolved D. Germline V gene sequence: CDR1 SGDLS, CDR2 YYNGEE. Trimming took 0 bases from V and 5 from J, leaving 10 bases between them. This CDR3 has 14 residues. CDR3 in amino acids: CASSVDRWEDTQYF. CDR3 in DNA: TGTGCCAGCAGCGTAGATAGGTGGGAAGATACGCAGTATTTT.

The chain carries TRBV5-8 and TRBJ2-7; 11 nucleotides agree with TRBD2. This CDR3 spans 15 amino acids. Germline V gives CDR1 SGHTS, CDR2 YDEGEE. The J segment lost 3 bases and the V segment lost 0 bases, leaving 2 bases of the junction unmatched. CDR3 coding DNA: TGTGCCAGCAGCTTGGGCCTAGCGGGAGGCTACGAGCAGTACTTC. This codes for CASSLGLAGGYEQYF.

V is TRBV30 and J is TRBJ2-7, with a tentative D call TRBD1 (5 bases). The CDR3 has 11 amino acids. Germline CDR1 GTSNPN, CDR2 SVGIG (reference sequence). V shed 2 bases and J shed 6 bases, with 8 bases lying between them. CDR3 sequence reads: CAWSSRGEQYF. The CDR3 DNA sequence: TGTGCCTGGAGTTCAAGGGGCGAGCAGTACTTC. Together with reference TRBV30 and TRBJ2-7, the CDR3 gives the full variable domain: SQTIHQWPATLVQPVGSPLSLECTVEGTSNPNLYWYRQAAGRGLQLLFYSVGIGQISSEVPQNLSASRPQDRQFILSSKKLLLSDSGFYLCAWSSRGEQYFGPGTRLTVT.

This chain links TRBV30 with TRBJ1-3, with 9 bases matching TRBD1. The germline V gene encodes CDR1 GTSNPN and CDR2 SVGIG (reference sequence). The CDR3 totals 14 residues. V lost 5 bases to trimming and J lost 4 bases; unmatched junction nucleotides: 6. CDR3 nucleotide sequence: TGTGCCTGGGCCGGGACAGGGTGGGGAAACACCATATATTTT. This translates into CAWAGTGWGNTIYF.

This rearrangement joins TRBV11-3 to TRBJ2-3; the match to TRBD2 covers 13 bases. This CDR3 contains 16 residues. Germline V gives CDR1 SGHNT, CDR2 YENEEA. V lost 5 bases, J lost 4 bases, and 6 bases stayed unmatched. The CDR3 sequence: CASSPGTSGMADTQYF. The CDR3 coding sequence is TGTGCCAGCAGCCCCGGGACTAGCGGGATGGCAGATACGCAGTATTTT.

This clone was observed a single time. The chain is built from TRBV19 and TRBJ2-3, with D perhaps matching TRBD1 (6 bases). The germline V gene has CDR1 LNHDA and CDR2 SQIVND (reference sequence). This CDR3 has 16 amino acids. Trimming pared 6 bases from V and 0 bases from J, leaving 16 bases between. CDR3: CASSPLVGASTDTQYF. The DNA for the CDR3 is TGTGCCAGTAGCCCTTTGGTGGGGGCAAGCACAGATACGCAGTATTTT.

The DNA for the CDR3 is TGTGCCAGCAGCTTAGCGGGTGCGGTGTGGGCTTTCTTT. Translating gives CASSLAGAVWAFF. The J gene is TRBJ1-1, the V gene TRBV11-2; D unclear. CDR1 and CDR2 (germline): SGHAT, FQNNGV. The V end lost 1 base, the J end lost 11 bases, and 14 bases lay between the germline ends. This CDR3 region has 13 residues.

The chain has TRBV28 and TRBJ2-7, with 10 bases lining up with TRBD1. Trimming removed 10 bases from V and 2 bases from J; junction bases left unmatched: 11. This CDR3 comprises 15 residues. The germline V gene encodes CDR1 MDHEN and CDR2 SYDVKM. CDR3 DNA: TGTGCCACGACGTCGGGACAGGGGATCCCCTACGAGCAGTACTTC. The encoded protein is CATTSGQGIPYEQYF.